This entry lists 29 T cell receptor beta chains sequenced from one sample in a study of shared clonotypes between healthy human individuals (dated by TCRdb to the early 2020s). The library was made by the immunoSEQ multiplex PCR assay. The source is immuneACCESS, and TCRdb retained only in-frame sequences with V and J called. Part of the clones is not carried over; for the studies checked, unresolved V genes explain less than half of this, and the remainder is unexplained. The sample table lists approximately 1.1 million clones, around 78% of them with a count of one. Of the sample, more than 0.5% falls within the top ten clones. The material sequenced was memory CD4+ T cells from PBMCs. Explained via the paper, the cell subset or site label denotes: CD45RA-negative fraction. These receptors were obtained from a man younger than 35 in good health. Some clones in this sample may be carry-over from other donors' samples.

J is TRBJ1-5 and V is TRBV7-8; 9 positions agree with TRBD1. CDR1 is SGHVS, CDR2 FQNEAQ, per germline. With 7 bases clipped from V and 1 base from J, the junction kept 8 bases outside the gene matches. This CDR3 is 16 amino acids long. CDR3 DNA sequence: TGTGCCAGCAACTCACAGGGGGCAAACAGCAATCAGCCCCAGCATTTT. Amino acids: CASNSQGANSNQPQHF.

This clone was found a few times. Here the CDR3 DNA reads TGTGCCTGGAGTGTAGGGGATCGCTCTGGAAACACCATATATTTT. This encodes CAWSVGDRSGNTIYF. The rearrangement uses TRBV30 and TRBJ1-3; TRBD1 is a possible D gene (5 bases). This CDR3 has 15 amino acids. Looked up from germline, CDR1 is GTSNPN and CDR2 is SVGIG (reference sequence). The V end lost 0 bases, the J end lost 0 bases, and 9 bases lay between the germline ends.

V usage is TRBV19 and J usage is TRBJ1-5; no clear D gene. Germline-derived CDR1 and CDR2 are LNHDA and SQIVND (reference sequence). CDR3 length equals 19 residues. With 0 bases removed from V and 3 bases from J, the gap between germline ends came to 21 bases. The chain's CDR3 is CASSIDRSFGLHDNQPQHF. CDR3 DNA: TGTGCCAGTAGTATAGATAGGAGTTTTGGCCTTCACGACAATCAGCCCCAGCATTTT.

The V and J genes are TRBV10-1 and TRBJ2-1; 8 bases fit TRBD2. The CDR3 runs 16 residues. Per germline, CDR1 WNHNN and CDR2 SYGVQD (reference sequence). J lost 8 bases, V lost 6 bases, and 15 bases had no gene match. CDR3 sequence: CASRSNGRAIGDEQFF. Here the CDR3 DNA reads TGCGCCAGCAGGTCGAACGGGAGGGCCATAGGAGATGAGCAGTTCTTC.

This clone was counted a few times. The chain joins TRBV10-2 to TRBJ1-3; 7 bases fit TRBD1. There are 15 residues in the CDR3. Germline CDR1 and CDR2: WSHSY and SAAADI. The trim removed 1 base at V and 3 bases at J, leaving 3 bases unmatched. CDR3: CASSEWGQFGNTIYF. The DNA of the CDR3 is TGCGCCAGCAGTGAGTGGGGACAGTTTGGAAACACCATATATTTT.

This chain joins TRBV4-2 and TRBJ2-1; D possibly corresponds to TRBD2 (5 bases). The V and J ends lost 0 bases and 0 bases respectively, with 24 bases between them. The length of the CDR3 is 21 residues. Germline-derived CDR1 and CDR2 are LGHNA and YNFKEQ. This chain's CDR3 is CASSQDPLLVARPRSYNEQFF. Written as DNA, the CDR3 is TGTGCCAGCAGCCAAGATCCCCTTCTGGTAGCGAGACCACGCTCCTACAATGAGCAGTTCTTC.

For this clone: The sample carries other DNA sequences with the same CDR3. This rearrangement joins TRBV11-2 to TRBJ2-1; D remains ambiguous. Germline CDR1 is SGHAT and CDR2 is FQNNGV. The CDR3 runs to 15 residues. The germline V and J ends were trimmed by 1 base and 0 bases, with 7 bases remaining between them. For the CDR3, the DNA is TGTGCCAGCAGCTTAGGGCGGAGCTCCTACAATGAGCAGTTCTTC. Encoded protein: CASSLGRSSYNEQFF.

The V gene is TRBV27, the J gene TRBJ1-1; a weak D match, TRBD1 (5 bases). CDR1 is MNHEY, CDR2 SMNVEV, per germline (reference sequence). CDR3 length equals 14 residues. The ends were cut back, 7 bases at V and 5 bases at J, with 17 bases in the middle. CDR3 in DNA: TGTGCCAGCACCCCCACACCAGGGTTTACTGAAGCTTTCTTT. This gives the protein CASTPTPGFTEAFF.

CDR3 bases: TGCGCCAGCAGCTTAATGGAAAGCACAGATACGCAGTATTTT. Residues: CASSLMESTDTQYF. The chain recombines TRBV5-1 with TRBJ2-3; D not resolved. The germline V gene encodes CDR1 SGHRS and CDR2 YFSETQ. V was clipped by 2 bases and J by 0 bases, with 7 bases between them. There are 14 residues in the CDR3.

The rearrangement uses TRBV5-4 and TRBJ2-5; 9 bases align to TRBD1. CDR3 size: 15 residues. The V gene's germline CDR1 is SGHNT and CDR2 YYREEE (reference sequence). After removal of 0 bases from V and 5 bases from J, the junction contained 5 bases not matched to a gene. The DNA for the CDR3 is TGTGCCAGCAGCTTGGGGACAGGGGAACTCGAGACCCAGTACTTC. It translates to CASSLGTGELETQYF.

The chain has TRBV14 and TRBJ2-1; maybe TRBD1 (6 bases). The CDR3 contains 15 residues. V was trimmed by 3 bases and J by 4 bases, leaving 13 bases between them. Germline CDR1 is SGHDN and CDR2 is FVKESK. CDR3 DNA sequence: TGTGCCAGCAGCCAGCAGGGGACCCCTTACAATGAGCAGTTCTTC. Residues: CASSQQGTPYNEQFF. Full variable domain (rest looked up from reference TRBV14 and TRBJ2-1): EAGVTQFPSHSVIEKGQTVTLRCDPISGHDNLYWYRRVMGKEIKFLLHFVKESKQDESGMPNNRFLAERTGGTYSTLKVQPAELEDSGVYFCASSQQGTPYNEQFFGPGTRLTVL.

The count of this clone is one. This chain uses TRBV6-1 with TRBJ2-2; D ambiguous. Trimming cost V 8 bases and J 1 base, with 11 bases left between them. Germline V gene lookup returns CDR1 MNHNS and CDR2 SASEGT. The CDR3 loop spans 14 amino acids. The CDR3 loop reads CASGIGMNTGELFF. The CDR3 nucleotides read TGTGCCAGCGGCATTGGGATGAACACCGGGGAGCTGTTTTTT.

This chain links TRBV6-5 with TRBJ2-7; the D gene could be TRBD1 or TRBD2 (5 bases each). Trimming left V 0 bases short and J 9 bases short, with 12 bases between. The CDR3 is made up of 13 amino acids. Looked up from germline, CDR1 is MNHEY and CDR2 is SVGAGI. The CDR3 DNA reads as TGTGCCAGCAGTTACTCCCTGGGGGTGGGGCAGTACTTC. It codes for CASSYSLGVGQYF.

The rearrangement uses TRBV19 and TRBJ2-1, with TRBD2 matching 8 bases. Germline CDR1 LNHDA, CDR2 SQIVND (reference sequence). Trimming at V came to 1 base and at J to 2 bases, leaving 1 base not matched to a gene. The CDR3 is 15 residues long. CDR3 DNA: TGTGCCAGTAGTATAGCGGGAGGGGCCTACAATGAGCAGTTCTTC. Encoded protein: CASSIAGGAYNEQFF. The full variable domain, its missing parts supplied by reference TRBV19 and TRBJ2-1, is DGGITQSPKYLFRKEGQNVTLSCEQNLNHDAMYWYRQDPGQGLRLIYYSQIVNDFQKGDIAEGYSVSREKKESFPLTVTSAQKNPTAFYLCASSIAGGAYNEQFFGPGTRLTVL.

The DNA of the CDR3 is TGTGCCAGCAGCCAAGGGCGGCAGGGCCAAGAGACCCAGTACTTC. It translates to CASSQGRQGQETQYF. The chain is built from TRBV4-2 and TRBJ2-5; D is perhaps TRBD1 (5 bases). Germline CDR1 and CDR2: LGHNA and YNFKEQ. CDR3 length: 15 residues. Trimming pared 1 base from V and 1 base from J, leaving 10 bases between.

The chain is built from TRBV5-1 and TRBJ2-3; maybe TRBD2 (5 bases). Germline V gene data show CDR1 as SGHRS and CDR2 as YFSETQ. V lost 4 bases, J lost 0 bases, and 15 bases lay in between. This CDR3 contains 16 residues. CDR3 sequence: CASSPGVGGSTDTQYF. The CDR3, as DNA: TGCGCCAGCAGCCCGGGCGTGGGCGGGAGCACAGATACGCAGTATTTT.

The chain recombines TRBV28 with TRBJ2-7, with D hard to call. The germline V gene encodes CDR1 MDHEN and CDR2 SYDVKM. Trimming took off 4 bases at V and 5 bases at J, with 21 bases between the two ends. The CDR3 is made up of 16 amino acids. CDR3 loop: CASSSPSTAPRDEQYF. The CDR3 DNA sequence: TGTGCCAGCAGTTCCCCCTCTACAGCGCCCCGGGACGAGCAGTACTTC.

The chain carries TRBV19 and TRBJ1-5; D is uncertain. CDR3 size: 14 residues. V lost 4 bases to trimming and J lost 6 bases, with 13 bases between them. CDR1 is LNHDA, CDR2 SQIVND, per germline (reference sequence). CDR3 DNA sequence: TGTGCCAGTAGTAATGGCTGGGTGGCTCAGCCCCAGCATTTT. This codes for CASSNGWVAQPQHF.

The CDR3 region is CASSIATRITGELFF. DNA for the CDR3: TGTGCCAGCAGCATAGCTACGAGGATCACCGGGGAGCTGTTTTTT. The rearrangement links TRBV9 to TRBJ2-2; D ambiguous. Trimming left V 4 bases short and J 4 bases short, with 14 bases between. The CDR3 covers 15 residues. Per germline, CDR1 SGDLS and CDR2 YYNGEE.

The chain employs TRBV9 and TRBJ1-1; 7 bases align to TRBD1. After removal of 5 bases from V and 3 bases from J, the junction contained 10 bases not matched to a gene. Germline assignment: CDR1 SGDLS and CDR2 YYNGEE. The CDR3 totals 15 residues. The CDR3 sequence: CASSGYRGGDTEAFF. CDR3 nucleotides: TGTGCCAGCAGTGGGTACAGGGGTGGGGACACTGAAGCTTTCTTT.

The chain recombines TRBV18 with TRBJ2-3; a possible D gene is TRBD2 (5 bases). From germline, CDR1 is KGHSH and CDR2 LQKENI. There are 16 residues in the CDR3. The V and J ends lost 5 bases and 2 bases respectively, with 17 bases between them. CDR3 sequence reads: CASSIDYAYLTDTQYF. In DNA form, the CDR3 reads TGTGCCAGCTCAATAGACTATGCTTACCTCACAGATACGCAGTATTTT.

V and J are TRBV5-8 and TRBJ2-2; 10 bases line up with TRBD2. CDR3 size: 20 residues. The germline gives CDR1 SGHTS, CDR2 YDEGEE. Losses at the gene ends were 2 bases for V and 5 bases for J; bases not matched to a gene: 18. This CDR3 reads CASSLRQGRAGGPRTGELFF. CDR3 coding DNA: TGTGCCAGCAGCTTACGACAGGGGAGAGCGGGAGGGCCGAGGACCGGGGAGCTGTTTTTT.

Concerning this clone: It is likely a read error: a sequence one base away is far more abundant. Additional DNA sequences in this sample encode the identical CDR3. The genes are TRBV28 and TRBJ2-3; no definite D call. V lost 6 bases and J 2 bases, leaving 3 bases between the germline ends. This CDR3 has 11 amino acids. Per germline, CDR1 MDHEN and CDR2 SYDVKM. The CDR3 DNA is TGTGCCAGCAGGTCCACAGATACGCAGTATTTT. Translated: CASRSTDTQYF.

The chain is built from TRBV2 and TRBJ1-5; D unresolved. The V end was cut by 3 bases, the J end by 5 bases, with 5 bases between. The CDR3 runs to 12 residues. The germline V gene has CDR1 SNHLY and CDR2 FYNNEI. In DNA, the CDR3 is TGTGCCAGCAGTGACAGTTATCAGCCCCAGCATTTT. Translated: CASSDSYQPQHF.

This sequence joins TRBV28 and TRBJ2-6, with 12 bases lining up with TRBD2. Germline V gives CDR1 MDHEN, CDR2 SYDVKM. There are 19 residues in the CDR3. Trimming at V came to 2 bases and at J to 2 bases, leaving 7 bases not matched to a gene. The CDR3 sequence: CASSLGVTSGRAGANVLTF. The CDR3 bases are TGTGCCAGCAGTTTAGGCGTGACTAGCGGGAGAGCTGGGGCCAACGTCCTGACTTTC.

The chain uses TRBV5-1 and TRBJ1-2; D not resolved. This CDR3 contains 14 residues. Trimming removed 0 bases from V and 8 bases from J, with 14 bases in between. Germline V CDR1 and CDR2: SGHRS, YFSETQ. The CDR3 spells CASSLVVSPGGYTF. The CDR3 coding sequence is TGCGCCAGCAGCTTGGTGGTCTCTCCAGGCGGCTACACCTTC.

CDR3 sequence reads: CASSPQVNTEAFF. The CDR3 DNA sequence: TGTGCCAGCAGCCCCCAGGTCAACACTGAAGCTTTCTTT. This rearrangement joins TRBV4-2 to TRBJ1-1; D is unclear. The V gene's germline CDR1 is LGHNA and CDR2 YNFKEQ. The CDR3 extends over 13 amino acids. V lost 4 bases and J lost 2, with 8 bases in between.

Here the CDR3 DNA reads TGTGCCAGCAGTCCCCGGGAGAGCGAGCAGTACTTC. This codes for CASSPRESEQYF. V is TRBV27 and J is TRBJ2-7; D is perhaps TRBD2 (6 bases). Germline CDR1 MNHEY, CDR2 SMNVEV (reference sequence). Between the trimmed V and J ends, which lost 5 bases and 6 bases, there was a span of 11 bases. This CDR3 spans 12 amino acids.

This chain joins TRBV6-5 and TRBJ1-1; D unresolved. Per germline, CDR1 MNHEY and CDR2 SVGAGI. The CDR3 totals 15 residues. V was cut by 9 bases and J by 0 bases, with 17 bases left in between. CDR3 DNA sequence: TGTGCCAGTCAATCCAGGCTACTCATGAACACTGAAGCTTTCTTT. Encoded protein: CASQSRLLMNTEAFF.